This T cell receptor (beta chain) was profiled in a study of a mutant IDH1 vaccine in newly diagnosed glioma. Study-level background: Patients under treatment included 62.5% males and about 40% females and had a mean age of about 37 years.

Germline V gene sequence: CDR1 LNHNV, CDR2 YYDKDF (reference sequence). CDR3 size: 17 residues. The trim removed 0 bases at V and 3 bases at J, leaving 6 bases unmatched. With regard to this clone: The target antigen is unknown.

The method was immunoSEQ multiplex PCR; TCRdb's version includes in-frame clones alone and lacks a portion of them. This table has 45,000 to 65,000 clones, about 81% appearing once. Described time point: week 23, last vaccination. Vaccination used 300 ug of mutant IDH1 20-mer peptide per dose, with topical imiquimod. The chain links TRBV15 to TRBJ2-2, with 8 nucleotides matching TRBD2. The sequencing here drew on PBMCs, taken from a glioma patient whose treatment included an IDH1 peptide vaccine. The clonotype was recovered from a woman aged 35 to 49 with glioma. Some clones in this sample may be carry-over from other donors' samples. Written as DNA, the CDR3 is TGTGCCACCAGCAGAGATTTGGAGCGGGGGCACACCGGGGAGCTGTTTTTT. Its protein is CATSRDLERGHTGELFF.